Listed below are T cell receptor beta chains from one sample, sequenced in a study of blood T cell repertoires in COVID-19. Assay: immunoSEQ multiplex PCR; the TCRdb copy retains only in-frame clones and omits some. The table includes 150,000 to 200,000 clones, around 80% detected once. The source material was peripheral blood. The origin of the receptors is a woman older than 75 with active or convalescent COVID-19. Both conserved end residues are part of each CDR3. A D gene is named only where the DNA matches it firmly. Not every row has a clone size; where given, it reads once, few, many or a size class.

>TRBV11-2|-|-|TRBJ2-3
TGTGCCAGCAGCTTAGCCTCGTCTCAGGTCCACACGCAGTATTTT
CASSLASSQVHTQYF
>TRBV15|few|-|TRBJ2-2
TGTGCCACCAGCATCGTAGCGAACACCGGGGAGCTGTTTTTT
CATSIVANTGELFF
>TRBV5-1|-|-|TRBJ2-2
TGCGCCAGCAGCTTGGCCGGGAGTTTGGAGGCCGGGGAGCTGTTTTTT
CASSLAGSLEAGELFF
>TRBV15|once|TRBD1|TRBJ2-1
TGTGCCACCAGCGGACCCTTGGAACAGGGGGCCAACAATGAGCAGTTCTTC
CATSGPLEQGANNEQFF
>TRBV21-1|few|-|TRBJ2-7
TGTGCCAGCAGCAAGAGAAGTCGCCTGCGAGTAACCTACGAGCAGTACTTC
CASSKRSRLRVTYEQYF
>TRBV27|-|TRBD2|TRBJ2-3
TGTGCCAGCAAGCGGGGGGTGGGCACAGATACGCAGTATTTT
CASKRGVGTDTQYF
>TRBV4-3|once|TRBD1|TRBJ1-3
TGCGCCAGCAGCCAAGAGCCGACAGGGAGCTCTGGAAACACCATATATTTT
CASSQEPTGSSGNTIYF
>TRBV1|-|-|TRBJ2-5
TGCACCAGCAGCCAAGGACCCGTGACCCCCGCCGCGCTAAAGCGGGGGACCCGAGAGACCCAGTACTTC
CTSSQGPVTPAALKRGTRETQYF
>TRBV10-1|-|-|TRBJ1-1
TGCGCCAGCAGACAGGACCCGAACACTGAAGCTTTCTTT
CASRQDPNTEAFF
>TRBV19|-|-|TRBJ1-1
TGTGCCAGTAGCTCCCACGGGGGACTGAACACTGAAGCTTTCTTT
CASSSHGGLNTEAFF
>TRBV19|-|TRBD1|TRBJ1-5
TGTGCCAGTAGCCTAAACAGGGGGCAGCCCCAGCATTTT
CASSLNRGQPQHF
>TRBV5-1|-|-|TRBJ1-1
TGCGCCAGCAGCTTGTCAGGGAAGACTGAAGCTTTCTTT
CASSLSGKTEAFF
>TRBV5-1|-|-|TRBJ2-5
TGCGCCAGCAGCAATACACACGACTTCCAAGAGACCCAGTACTTC
CASSNTHDFQETQYF
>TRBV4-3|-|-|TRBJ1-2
TGCGCCAGCAGCCAAGCGACGGGGACAATTAACTATGGCTACACCTTC
CASSQATGTINYGYTF
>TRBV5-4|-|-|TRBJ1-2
TGTGCCAGCAGCGGACAGTACTTAGGTACTAACTATGGCTACACCTTC
CASSGQYLGTNYGYTF
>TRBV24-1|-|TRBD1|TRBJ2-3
TGTGCCACCAGCCTTCCCGGACAGGGCCCCTCCACAGATACGCAGTATTTT
CATSLPGQGPSTDTQYF
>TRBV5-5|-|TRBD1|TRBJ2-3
TGTGCCAGCAGCTTAGGACAGGGAAGAGATACGCAGTATTTT
CASSLGQGRDTQYF
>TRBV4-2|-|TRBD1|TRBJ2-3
TGTGCCAGCAGCCAAGATCAGTCAGGGGGAAACACAGATACGCAGTATTTT
CASSQDQSGGNTDTQYF
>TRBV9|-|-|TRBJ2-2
TGTGCCAGCAGCGCCGGAGTACTTTTCACCGGGGAGCTGTTTTTT
CASSAGVLFTGELFF
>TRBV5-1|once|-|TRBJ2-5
TGCGCCAGCAGCGAACCGGGAACACAAGAGACCCAGTACTTC
CASSEPGTQETQYF
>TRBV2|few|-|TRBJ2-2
TGTGCCAGCCGGGTCAACACCGGGGAGCTGTTTTTT
CASRVNTGELFF
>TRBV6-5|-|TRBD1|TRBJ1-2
TGTGCCAGCAGTCCAGGGGGCTCTAACTATGGCTACACCTTC
CASSPGGSNYGYTF
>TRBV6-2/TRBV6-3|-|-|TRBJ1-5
TGTGCCAGCAGTTACCTTAATCAGCCCCAGCATTTT
CASSYLNQPQHF
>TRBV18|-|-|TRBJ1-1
TGTGCCAGCTCACCCCGAACAGAAGCTTTCTTT
CASSPRTEAFF
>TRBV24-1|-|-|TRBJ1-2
TGTGCCACCAGTGATTCTGAAGGACAGATTATCGGGGGCTACACCTTC
CATSDSEGQIIGGYTF
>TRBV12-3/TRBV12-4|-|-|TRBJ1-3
TGTGCCAGCAGTTTAGGGCAGAAAAACACCATATATTTT
CASSLGQKNTIYF
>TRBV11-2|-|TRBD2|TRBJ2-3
TGTGCCAGCAGTTCCGGGACTAGCGGGGGGGCGAGCACAGATACGCAGTATTTT
CASSSGTSGGASTDTQYF
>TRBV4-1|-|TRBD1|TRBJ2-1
TGCGCCAGCAGCCAAGAATGGGACAGGGTACGCCCCAATGAGCAGTTCTTC
CASSQEWDRVRPNEQFF
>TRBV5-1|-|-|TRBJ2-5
TGCGCCAGCAGCTTTGGGGCTCCAAAAGAGACCCAGTACTTC
CASSFGAPKETQYF
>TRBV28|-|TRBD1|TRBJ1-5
TGTGCCAGCAGTTCCCGACAGGGGTATCAGCCCCAGCATTTT
CASSSRQGYQPQHF
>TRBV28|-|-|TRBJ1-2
TGTGCCAGCCAGACCGAGTTTATGGGGGGGCTCTTCTATGGCTACACCTTC
CASQTEFMGGLFYGYTF
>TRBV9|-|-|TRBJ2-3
TGTGCCAGCAGCGGCAGACTATACGCTAGCACAGATACGCAGTATTTT
CASSGRLYASTDTQYF
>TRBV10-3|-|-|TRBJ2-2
TGTGCCATCAGATCTGGACAGAACACCGGGGAGCTGTTTTTT
CAIRSGQNTGELFF
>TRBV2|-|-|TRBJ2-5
TGTGCCAGCACGAGGAGTTTGGGAGAGACCCAGTACTTC
CASTRSLGETQYF
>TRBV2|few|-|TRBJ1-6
TGTGCCAGCAGTGAGGTCTCGGATTCACCCCTCCACTTT
CASSEVSDSPLHF
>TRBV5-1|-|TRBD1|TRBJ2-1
TGCGCCAGCGGCGAACAGGGGGTGGGATACAATGAGCAGTTCTTC
CASGEQGVGYNEQFF
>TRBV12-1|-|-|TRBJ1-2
TGTGCCAGCAGCTTTGATGCCAGGGCTGGCTACACCTTC
CASSFDARAGYTF
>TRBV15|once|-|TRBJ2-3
TGTGCCACCAGCACCAGGGGGATGTGGGGAGGAGATACGCAGTATTTT
CATSTRGMWGGDTQYF
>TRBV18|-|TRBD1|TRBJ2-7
TGTGCCAGCTCACCCAGGACAGGCTCCTACGAGCAGTACTTC
CASSPRTGSYEQYF
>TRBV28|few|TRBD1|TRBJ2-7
TGTGCCAGCAGTAAGCCGGGACAGGGTACCTACGAGCAGTACTTC
CASSKPGQGTYEQYF
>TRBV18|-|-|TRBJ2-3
TGTGCCAGCTCACCACGGGGTCAGGGGTCGGTAATCGCAGATACGCAGTATTTT
CASSPRGQGSVIADTQYF
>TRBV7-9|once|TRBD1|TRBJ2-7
TGTGCCAGCAGTCAAGGGACAGGCGAGCAGTACTTC
CASSQGTGEQYF
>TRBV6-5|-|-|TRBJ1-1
TGTGCCAGCAGTTACTCGAAGGGGAGGCCACGAGCTGAAGCTTTCTTT
CASSYSKGRPRAEAFF
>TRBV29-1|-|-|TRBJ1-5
TGCAGCGTCTCTGAGGGCAATCAGCCCCAGCATTTT
CSVSEGNQPQHF
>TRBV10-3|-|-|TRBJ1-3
TGTGCCATCAGTGACAGAAACTCTGGAAACACCATATATTTT
CAISDRNSGNTIYF
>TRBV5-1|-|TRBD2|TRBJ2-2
TGCGCCAGCAGCTTTGACGGGGGGAGAGAAACCGGGGAGCTGTTTTTT
CASSFDGGRETGELFF
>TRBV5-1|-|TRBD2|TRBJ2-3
TGCGCCAGCAGCTTGGAAGGAGCGGGGAACACAGATACGCAGTATTTT
CASSLEGAGNTDTQYF
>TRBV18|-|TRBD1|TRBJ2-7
TGTGCCAGCTCACAGGGACAGGGGATGGGGAGCGAGCAGTACTTC
CASSQGQGMGSEQYF
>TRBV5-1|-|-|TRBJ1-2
TGCGCCAGCAGCTTGGGTGGGACTGGATATGGCTACACCTTC
CASSLGGTGYGYTF
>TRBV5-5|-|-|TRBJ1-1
TGTGCCAGCAGCTGGGGCAGGAGGAACACTGAAGCTTTCTTT
CASSWGRRNTEAFF
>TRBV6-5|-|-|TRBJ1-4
TGTGCCAGCGTCCGGGGGGTAGGCGAAAAACTGTTTTTT
CASVRGVGEKLFF
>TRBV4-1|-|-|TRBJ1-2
TGCGCCAGCAGCTCCCCAAGTAGTAACTATGGCTACACCTTC
CASSSPSSNYGYTF
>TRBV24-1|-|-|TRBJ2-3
TGTGCCACTACGGGATCCTCCCCGAATACGCAGTATTTT
CATTGSSPNTQYF
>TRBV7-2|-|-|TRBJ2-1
TGTGCCAGCAGCTTAACCCAGGGAGGTGAGCAGTTCTTC
CASSLTQGGEQFF
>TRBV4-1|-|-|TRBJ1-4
TGCGCCAGCAGCCTAGGGGTTTCCGATGAAAAACTGTTTTTT
CASSLGVSDEKLFF
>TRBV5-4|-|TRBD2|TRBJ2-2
TGTGCCAGCAGCTTGGCTCGGAGCGGGGGGAATTCCGGGGAGCTGTTTTTT
CASSLARSGGNSGELFF